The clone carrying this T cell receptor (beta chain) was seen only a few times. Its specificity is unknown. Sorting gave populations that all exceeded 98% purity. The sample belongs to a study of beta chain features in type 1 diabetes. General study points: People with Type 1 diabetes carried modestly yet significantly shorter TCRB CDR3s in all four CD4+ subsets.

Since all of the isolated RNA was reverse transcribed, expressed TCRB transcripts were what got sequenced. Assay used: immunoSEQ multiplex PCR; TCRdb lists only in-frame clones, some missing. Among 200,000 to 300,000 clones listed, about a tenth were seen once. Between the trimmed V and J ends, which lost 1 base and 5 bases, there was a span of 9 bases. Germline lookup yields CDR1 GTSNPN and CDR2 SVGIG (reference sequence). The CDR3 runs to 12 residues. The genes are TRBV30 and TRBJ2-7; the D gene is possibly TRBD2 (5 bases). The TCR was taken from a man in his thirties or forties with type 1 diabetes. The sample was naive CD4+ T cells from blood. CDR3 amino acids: CAWSAGINEQYF. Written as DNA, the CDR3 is TGTGCCTGGAGTGCGGGAATTAACGAGCAGTACTTC.